This is a list of T cell receptor beta chains from one sample in a study of blood T cell repertoires in COVID-19. The table came from immunoSEQ multiplex PCR; TCRdb's copy has only in-frame clones and leaves some out. The table includes around 180,000 clones, roughly 88% detected once. Sequencing was done on a sample of peripheral blood. These receptors all stem from a man in his fifties or sixties with acute or convalescent COVID-19. Both conserved end residues are part of each CDR3. D genes are given only for firm matches. Clone size, where shown, is once, few, many, or a class for clones that have expanded.

d_gene	abundance	v_gene	j_gene	CDR3aa	CDR3nt
.	.	TRBV5-1	TRBJ2-7	CASSLGAGGSYEQYF	TGCGCCAGCAGCTTGGGAGCCGGGGGTTCCTACGAGCAGTACTTC
.	.	TRBV28	TRBJ1-6	CASSLSRRLGSSYNSPLHF	TGTGCCAGCAGTTTAAGCAGAAGGCTCGGGAGCTCCTATAATTCACCCCTCCACTTT
.	.	TRBV10-3	TRBJ2-2	CAISSVGPGELFF	TGTGCCATCTCTAGCGTGGGACCCGGGGAGCTGTTTTTT
.	.	TRBV6-6	TRBJ2-1	CASSYSGAGSYNEQFF	TGTGCCAGCAGTTACTCTGGTGCAGGGTCCTACAATGAGCAGTTCTTC
.	.	TRBV30	TRBJ2-2	CAWRGGQAGAGELFF	TGTGCCTGGAGAGGGGGACAGGCGGGGGCCGGGGAGCTGTTTTTT
.	few	TRBV19	TRBJ1-4	CASSPRLREKLFF	TGTGCCAGTAGTCCCCGACTCCGTGAAAAACTGTTTTTT
.	.	TRBV29-1	TRBJ2-2	CSVEEAGTPLGGELFF	TGCAGCGTTGAAGAAGCCGGGACTCCCCTCGGCGGGGAGCTGTTTTTT
.	.	TRBV5-1	TRBJ1-1	CASRTGHRNTEAFF	TGCGCCAGCAGGACGGGACACAGGAACACTGAAGCTTTCTTT
TRBD2	few	TRBV6-6	TRBJ2-2	CASKAGGPIGELFF	TGTGCCAGCAAGGCGGGAGGGCCAATCGGGGAGCTGTTTTTT
.	.	TRBV19	TRBJ2-7	CASSPGEGLLYHEQYF	TGTGCCAGTAGTCCAGGGGAGGGTCTCCTGTACCACGAGCAGTACTTC
.	.	TRBV6-2/TRBV6-3	TRBJ2-1	CASSTLGGGEQFF	TGTGCCAGCAGTACCCTGGGGGGTGGTGAGCAGTTCTTC
TRBD1	.	TRBV7-9	TRBJ2-3	CASTKGSRDRGTDTQYF	TGTGCCAGCACCAAAGGGTCCCGGGACAGGGGAACAGATACGCAGTATTTT
.	.	TRBV27	TRBJ2-3	CASRQVSTDTQYF	TGTGCCAGCAGACAGGTCAGCACAGATACGCAGTATTTT
TRBD2	once	TRBV6-5	TRBJ2-7	CASRKREGLYEQYF	TGTGCCAGCAGAAAGCGGGAGGGCCTCTACGAGCAGTACTTC
TRBD2	few	TRBV6-2/TRBV6-3	TRBJ2-3	CASSYGRVSSTDTQYF	TGTGCCAGCAGTTACGGGAGGGTTAGCAGCACAGATACGCAGTATTTT
.	.	TRBV7-8	TRBJ1-5	CASSLALDSNQPQHF	TGTGCCAGCAGCTTAGCGTTAGATAGCAATCAGCCCCAGCATTTT